The TCR beta chain described here comes from a study of vaccination effects on CD4 cells after COVID-19. Comments on this clone: The target antigen is unknown.

Germline lookup yields CDR1 LGHDT and CDR2 YNNKEL (reference sequence). Trimming pared 4 bases from V and 4 bases from J, leaving 17 bases between. The CDR3 is 16 amino acids. Ahead of sequencing, the ViraFEST assay grew antigen-specific CD4+ T cells using viral peptide pools. On roughly day 10 of culture, CD4+ T cells were separated out. Participants were vaccinated with two doses of either the BNT162b2 or mRNA-1273 vaccine. Sequencing used immunoSEQ multiplex PCR; TCRdb keeps in-frame clones, though not all of them. The table includes 9,500 to 15,000 clones, approximately 71% detected once. The rearrangement links TRBV3-1 (or the pseudogene TRBV3-2) to TRBJ2-1, with D possibly being TRBD1 (6 bases). The sample consisted of CD4+ T cells from PBMCs cultured with SARS-CoV-2 spike peptides, taken after COVID-19 vaccination. The TCR was taken from a human donor who received a COVID-19 vaccine. The CDR3: CASSPRAGEGYNEQFF. The CDR3 nucleotides read TGTGCCAGCAGCCCCCGGGCAGGGGAAGGGTACAATGAGCAGTTCTTC.